The rows below give T cell receptor beta chains drawn from one sample of a study of identical twins. From the 5' RACE reads, TCRdb called clonotypes with MiXCR, one entry per CDR3 protein. This table has just over 500,000 distinct CDR3 sequences, under 25% appearing once. The same sample was also studied in work on T cells expressing NK-cell markers.

Sequencing was performed on CD4+ T cells sorted from blood. The source of these receptors is a woman between 18 and 29 years old in good health. Both conserved end residues are part of each CDR3. D genes are given only for firm matches. Where a row states a size, it is once, few, many or the class of an expanded clone; other rows omit it.

CDR3nt,CDR3aa,d_gene,j_gene,abundance,v_gene
TGTGCCATCAGTGAGGGGTTAGAGGCCTACGAGCAGTACTTC,CAISEGLEAYEQYF,.,TRBJ2-7,.,TRBV10-3
TGCAGTGCTAGAAGACAGGGTAGGTCCGATGAGCAGTTCTTC,CSARRQGRSDEQFF,TRBD1,TRBJ2-1,few,TRBV20-1
TGTGCCAGCAGTATGCGCGAAGGGGGCTACACCTTC,CASSMREGGYTF,.,TRBJ1-2,few,TRBV12-3/TRBV12-4
TGTGCCAGCAGTTACTCGCTAGCGGGAGACACCGGGGAGCTGTTTTTT,CASSYSLAGDTGELFF,TRBD2,TRBJ2-2,few,TRBV6-5
TGTGCCAGCAGCTTAGTAGCTGCCGGGGAGCTGTTTTTT,CASSLVAAGELFF,.,TRBJ2-2,.,TRBV7-2
TGTGCCAGCAGCTTACAACCTAGCGGGAGCCACAATGAGCAGTTCTTC,CASSLQPSGSHNEQFF,TRBD2,TRBJ2-1,.,TRBV11-3
TGCGCCAGCAGCCTGCCTACTAGCGGGAGCTACGAGCAGTACTTC,CASSLPTSGSYEQYF,TRBD2,TRBJ2-7,.,TRBV5-1
TGCAGTGCTAGATCAACCTCGGGAACTGAAGCTTTCTTT,CSARSTSGTEAFF,.,TRBJ1-1,few,TRBV20-1
TGCGCCAGCAGTGAGTGGAGGGGGTCCTACGAGCAGTACTTC,CASSEWRGSYEQYF,.,TRBJ2-7,few,TRBV10-1
TGTGCCACCAGTGACCTCAGCGGGGGTCAAGAGACCCAGTACTTC,CATSDLSGGQETQYF,TRBD2,TRBJ2-5,few,TRBV24-1
TGTGCCAGCGGCTTACGGGGGGACTACACCGGGGAGCTGTTTTTT,CASGLRGDYTGELFF,TRBD2,TRBJ2-2,.,TRBV7-9
TGCAGCGTTGGGACAGCCCTAGGTACCGAGCAGTACTTC,CSVGTALGTEQYF,.,TRBJ2-7,.,TRBV29-1
TGTGCCAGTATGAGGGACCGGGGGGACACTGAAGCTTTCTTT,CASMRDRGDTEAFF,.,TRBJ1-1,.,TRBV7-9
TGTGCCAGCAGTTCCCGCAGGGGGCTATCAGATACGCAGTATTTT,CASSSRRGLSDTQYF,TRBD1,TRBJ2-3,.,TRBV6-5
TGCAGCGTTGGAGGGGGGTTCAATCAGCCCCAGCATTTT,CSVGGGFNQPQHF,.,TRBJ1-5,few,TRBV29-1
TGCGCCAGCAGCTTGGCCTGGTCTAGCGGAGAGACCCAGTACTTC,CASSLAWSSGETQYF,TRBD2,TRBJ2-5,.,TRBV5-1
TGCGCCAGCAGCTTCATAGCGGGAGGTGGGGATACGCAGTATTTT,CASSFIAGGGDTQYF,TRBD2,TRBJ2-3,.,TRBV5-1
TGTGCCACCAGCAGCGTACCGGGACAGGGGATGCACGAGCAGTACTTC,CATSSVPGQGMHEQYF,TRBD1,TRBJ2-7,few,TRBV15
TGTGCCAGCAGCTTATCAACGGGAGGAACCGGGGAGCTGTTTTTT,CASSLSTGGTGELFF,TRBD2,TRBJ2-2,.,TRBV5-5
TGTGCCAGCAGCCCATTTACAGGGATGGACTTC,CASSPFTGMDF,.,TRBJ2-4,.,TRBV7-9
TGTGCCAGCAGCCAGCGGGTCCAAGAGACCCAGTACTTC,CASSQRVQETQYF,.,TRBJ2-5,.,TRBV7-2
TGCAGTGCTAGAGTCGCCGGGGTCGCAGAGACCCAGTACTTC,CSARVAGVAETQYF,.,TRBJ2-5,.,TRBV20-1
TGTGCCATCAGTGAGTTTGGCGGGACCAGAAGGGACGAGCAGTACTTC,CAISEFGGTRRDEQYF,.,TRBJ2-7,.,TRBV10-3
TGCAGCGTCGCGGGACCGGGCCAAGAGACCCAGTACTTC,CSVAGPGQETQYF,.,TRBJ2-5,few,TRBV29-1
TGCAGTGCTAGGACGGGGGCACTTAATACCTTC,CSARTGALNTF,.,TRBJ1-2,few,TRBV20-1
TGTGCCAGCAGCCAACCGGGAACTGAAGCTTTCTTT,CASSQPGTEAFF,.,TRBJ1-1,few,TRBV3-1
TGTGCCAGCAGTTACGACCGCACGAGGGATACGCAGTATTTT,CASSYDRTRDTQYF,.,TRBJ2-3,few,TRBV6-5
TGTGCCAGCAGTTACCAGATGAACACTGAAGCTTTCTTT,CASSYQMNTEAFF,.,TRBJ1-1,many,TRBV6-5
TGTGCCAGCCAAGGAGCGGGGGGGCCCTATGAGCAGTTCTTC,CASQGAGGPYEQFF,TRBD2,TRBJ2-1,few,TRBV10-3
TGTGCCAGCAGTTTCGCGGGGGGCTCCTACGAGCAGTACTTC,CASSFAGGSYEQYF,TRBD2,TRBJ2-7,many,TRBV12-3/TRBV12-4
TGCAGTGCTAGAGATCTCGCAGCTAGCGGGGTTTCCGGGGAGCTGTTTTTT,CSARDLAASGVSGELFF,TRBD2,TRBJ2-2,few,TRBV20-1
TGCAGTGCCAGAGGCCCGGCATGGATGTACAATGAGCAGTTCTTC,CSARGPAWMYNEQFF,.,TRBJ2-1,many,TRBV20-1
TGTGCCAGCAGTTTACGGAAAGGGATCACTGAAGCTTTCTTT,CASSLRKGITEAFF,.,TRBJ1-1,few,TRBV12-3/TRBV12-4
TGTGCCAGCAGTTACTTAGGACTAGCGGGAACGGTCAACGAGCAGTACTTC,CASSYLGLAGTVNEQYF,TRBD2,TRBJ2-7,.,TRBV6-5
TGCAGTGCTAGGGCGACAGGGGGCGCGGGTGTCGGCGGCTATGGCTACACCTTC,CSARATGGAGVGGYGYTF,TRBD1,TRBJ1-2,.,TRBV20-1
TGTGCCAGCAGACTTCTACCGGGACTAAGCACCGGGGAGCTGTTTTTT,CASRLLPGLSTGELFF,TRBD2,TRBJ2-2,few,TRBV6-1
TGTGCCAGCCACCGGGACAGGGGGGGTAATAACTATGGCTACACCTTC,CASHRDRGGNNYGYTF,TRBD1,TRBJ1-2,few,TRBV6-1
TGCAGCGCTCCCTCGGGACTAGCGGGAGGAGAGACCCAGTACTTC,CSAPSGLAGGETQYF,TRBD2,TRBJ2-5,.,TRBV29-1
TGTGCCAGCAGTTACAGCAGTGTCATGAACACTGAAGCTTTCTTT,CASSYSSVMNTEAFF,.,TRBJ1-1,.,TRBV6-5
TGTGCCAGCAGTCTAGCGGGAGCGGTAGATACGCAGTATTTT,CASSLAGAVDTQYF,TRBD2,TRBJ2-3,.,TRBV7-9
TGCAGCGTTGGAGCGGGAGAGTCCTTCGAGCAGTACTTC,CSVGAGESFEQYF,TRBD2,TRBJ2-7,many,TRBV29-1
TGTGCCTGGAGTGTATCCCAGGGTTTTTACGAGCAGTACTTC,CAWSVSQGFYEQYF,.,TRBJ2-7,once,TRBV30
TGTGCCAGCAGTTACTCTTGGACGGACAAAGAGACCCAGTACTTC,CASSYSWTDKETQYF,.,TRBJ2-5,few,TRBV6-2/TRBV6-3
TGCGCCAGCAGCGCCACCGGGACAGGGTTTATCAATGAGCAGTTCTTC,CASSATGTGFINEQFF,TRBD1,TRBJ2-1,.,TRBV5-1
TGTGCCAGCAGTGAGCAGGGGGTTTTTGGCTACACCTTC,CASSEQGVFGYTF,TRBD1,TRBJ1-2,few,TRBV11-2
TGTGCCAGCAGCTACACAGGGGGGGCGAACACCGGGGAGCTGTTTTTT,CASSYTGGANTGELFF,.,TRBJ2-2,.,TRBV5-4
TGCGCCAGCAGCTTTACAACCGGGACCAACTACGAGCAGTACTTC,CASSFTTGTNYEQYF,.,TRBJ2-7,.,TRBV5-1
TGTGCCACCTCACCCACCTCGACAGGGAACTACGAGCAGTACTTC,CATSPTSTGNYEQYF,TRBD1,TRBJ2-7,few,TRBV18
TGCAGTGCTAGAGATTGGGGTGAGAACACTGAAGCTTTCTTT,CSARDWGENTEAFF,.,TRBJ1-1,.,TRBV20-1
TGTGCCAGCAGCGCTCCGGGGGGACTCTCTGGGGCCAACGTCCTGACTTTC,CASSAPGGLSGANVLTF,.,TRBJ2-6,.,TRBV21-1
TGTGCCAGCAGTTACTCGAAAGTCTCGGATTACCAAGAGACCCAGTACTTC,CASSYSKVSDYQETQYF,.,TRBJ2-5,.,TRBV6-5
TGCAGTGCTACCGATCGGCGGGGGGGCACAGATACGCAGTATTTT,CSATDRRGGTDTQYF,TRBD2,TRBJ2-3,few,TRBV20-1
TGCAGTGCTAGAGCAGGGGTTACTGAAGCTTTCTTT,CSARAGVTEAFF,.,TRBJ1-1,few,TRBV20-1